This T cell receptor (beta chain) was profiled in a study of blood T cell repertoires in COVID-19. Using immunoSEQ multiplex PCR, the repertoire was profiled, and TCRdb retains in-frame clones only, with some absent. This repertoire shows about 250,000 clones, 85% to 90% found once; its top ten account for 2% to 2.5%. The CDR3 sequence is 13 residues long. Germline V lookup: CDR1 SGHTA, CDR2 FQGNSA. The V and J ends lost 1 base and 2 bases respectively, with 6 bases between them. This clone has more than one count but fewer than ten. Sequencing was done on a sample of PBMCs or T cells enriched from blood (not recorded which). The TCR originated in a woman younger than 35 who had recovered from COVID-19. V and J are TRBV7-2 and TRBJ2-7; maybe TRBD2 (6 bases). The CDR3 coding sequence is TGTGCCAGCAGCTTAGGGAGGGCCTACGAGCAGTACTTC. Protein product: CASSLGRAYEQYF.